A single sample gave rise to the 11 T cell receptor beta chains below, sequenced in a study of shared clonotypes between healthy human individuals. The repertoire was sequenced with immunoSEQ multiplex PCR; TCRdb's copy has only in-frame clones and lacks some. This sample has some 2,500,000 clones, with 85% to 95% found just once. Sequencing was done on a sample of naive CD4+ T cells from PBMCs. The sample's subset: CD45RA+ positively selected. These receptors all stem from a man in his late teens or twenties in good health. Some clones in this sample may be carry-over from other donors' samples.

The chain recombines TRBV5-1 with TRBJ1-1, with 8 nucleotides matching TRBD1. The CDR3 runs 15 residues. The germline V gene encodes CDR1 SGHRS and CDR2 YFSETQ. V lost 0 bases to trimming and J lost 5 bases; unmatched junction nucleotides: 6. In DNA form, the CDR3 reads TGCGCCAGCAGCTTGGTCACGGGACAGGTAACTGAAGCTTTCTTT. Translated, it gives CASSLVTGQVTEAFF.

This chain links TRBV6-5 with TRBJ1-3; D remains ambiguous. CDR3 length: 14 residues. In germline, CDR1 is MNHEY, CDR2 SVGAGI. Trimming shortened V by 6 bases and J by 0 bases, and 9 bases separated the two germline ends. The CDR3 is CASSSESSGNTIYF. The CDR3 DNA sequence: TGTGCCAGCAGCTCCGAGAGCTCTGGAAACACCATATATTTT.

There are a few counts of this clone. In the same sample, other DNA sequences code for this CDR3. The genes are TRBV2 and TRBJ2-7; perhaps TRBD2 as D (5 bases). The CDR3 totals 12 residues. V lost 7 bases, J lost 1 base, and 8 bases lay in between. Germline CDR1 is SNHLY and CDR2 is FYNNEI. CDR3 in amino acids: CASNRGSYEQYF. CDR3 nucleotide sequence: TGTGCCAGCAATCGGGGTTCCTACGAGCAGTACTTC.

This chain links TRBV6-1 with TRBJ2-2, with D hard to call. The V end lost 4 bases, the J end lost 4 bases, and 1 base lay between the germline ends. This CDR3 is 11 amino acids long. Germline values: CDR1 MNHNS, CDR2 SASEGT. The CDR3 spells CASSVTGELFF. As DNA, the CDR3 is TGTGCCAGCAGTGTCACCGGGGAGCTGTTTTTT.

J is TRBJ2-4 and V is TRBV7-3; TRBD1 aligns across 7 bases. The CDR3 length is 15 residues. Trimming took 4 bases from V and 9 from J; bases not matched to a gene: 12. The germline V gene has CDR1 SGHTA and CDR2 FQGTGA. CDR3 DNA: TGTGCCAGCAGCTCGAGACAGGGTCCTTTAGGCATTCAGTACTTC. Its translation is CASSSRQGPLGIQYF.

The V gene is TRBV11-2, the J gene TRBJ2-7; D gene unclear. The germline V gene has CDR1 SGHAT and CDR2 FQNNGV. This CDR3 region has 15 residues. With 1 base removed from V and 3 bases from J, the gap between germline ends came to 13 bases. The CDR3 coding sequence is TGTGCCAGCAGCTTAGGGTCTGTCTATGACTACGAGCAGTACTTC. It encodes CASSLGSVYDYEQYF.

The CDR3 DNA is TGCGCCAGCAGCCAGGCACCCGGGACTAGCGGGAGCTTCTTCGAGCAGTACTTC. Protein: CASSQAPGTSGSFFEQYF. The rearrangement links TRBV4-1 to TRBJ2-7; 14 nucleotides match TRBD2. V dropped 3 bases and J dropped 6; count of bases not matched to a gene: 13. The CDR3 spans 18 residues. The germline V gene encodes CDR1 MGHRA and CDR2 YSYEKL.

This clone came up a few times. Other DNA sequences in this sample translate to the same CDR3. The rearrangement links TRBV28 to TRBJ1-2, with 9 bases lining up with TRBD1. CDR1 and CDR2 from the germline V gene are MDHEN and SYDVKM. J was trimmed by 5 bases and V by 6 bases; bases with no gene match: 1. This CDR3 contains 12 residues. CDR3 region: CASSDRGYGYTF. The CDR3 DNA follows: TGTGCCAGCAGCGACAGGGGGTATGGCTACACCTTC.

The table lists this clone with a count of one. V and J are TRBV5-6 and TRBJ1-3; D is undetermined. The CDR3 sequence is 18 residues long. Trimming removed 2 bases at V and 2 bases at J, with 20 bases between. The germline CDR1 and CDR2 sequences are SGHDT and YYEEEE. CDR3 protein: CASSFRFSDTKAGNTIYF. The CDR3, as DNA: TGTGCCAGCAGCTTTAGGTTCAGCGACACAAAGGCTGGAAACACCATATATTTT.

The chain recombines TRBV6-5 with TRBJ2-1; 9 bases match TRBD1. Trimming took 5 bases from V and 8 from J; bases not matched to a gene: 7. This CDR3 has 14 amino acids. CDR1 is MNHEY, CDR2 SVGAGI, per germline. The CDR3 here is CASSARDRADEQFF. DNA for the CDR3: TGTGCCAGCAGTGCCAGGGACAGGGCGGATGAGCAGTTCTTC.

This sequence joins TRBV27 and TRBJ1-2; D uncertain. This CDR3 comprises 15 residues. Per germline, CDR1 MNHEY and CDR2 SMNVEV (reference sequence). V lost 8 bases to trimming and J lost 4 bases, with 20 bases between them. The CDR3: CASGKPLSGPYGYTF. CDR3 sequence (DNA): TGTGCCAGCGGAAAGCCCCTCTCTGGGCCCTATGGCTACACCTTC.